These 22 T cell receptor beta chains were sequenced from one sample in a study of CD8 T cells in Susac syndrome. Random hexamers were used to reverse transcribe the RNA input (about 0.45 to 1 ug). TCRdb re-analysed the immunoSEQ multiplex PCR reads in MiXCR, keeping a single row per CDR3 protein. The sample includes 160,000 or so distinct CDR3 sequences, 94% seen only once; the top ten take around 0.21%. Sequencing input: CD8+ T cells from PBMCs. The receptors here all came from a human donor with multiple sclerosis.

J is TRBJ2-5 and V is TRBV20-1, with D possibly called TRBD1 or TRBD2 (5 bases each). Trimming cost V 0 bases and J 2 bases, with 19 bases left between them. CDR3 length: 17 amino acids. CDR1 and CDR2 (germline): DFQATT, SNEGSKA (reference sequence). Written as DNA, the CDR3 is TGCAGTGCTAGAGATCGTGTGGGGGACCCGACGCAAGAGACCCAGTACTTC. Translating it yields CSARDRVGDPTQETQYF.

This chain connects TRBV7-2 to TRBJ2-1, with a possible D match to TRBD1 (6 bases). The CDR3 has 15 residues. Germline CDR1 reads SGHTA; CDR2 reads FQGNSA. Trimming stripped 5 bases from V and 2 bases from J, with 13 bases between. As DNA, the CDR3 is TGTGCCAGCAGCCCGACAGGCGATGCCTACAATGAGCAGTTCTTC. It translates to CASSPTGDAYNEQFF.

V is TRBV19 and J is TRBJ2-5; D may correspond to TRBD1 or TRBD2 (5 bases each). The CDR3 loop spans 13 amino acids. Germline-derived CDR1 and CDR2 are LNHDA and SQIVND (reference sequence). Trimming removed 5 bases at V and 2 bases at J, with 9 bases between. CDR3 nucleotides: TGTGCCAGTAGTCAGTGGGGGCAAGAGACCCAGTACTTC. Translation: CASSQWGQETQYF.

The chain recombines TRBV30 with TRBJ1-6, with 7 bases matching TRBD1. Germline assignment: CDR1 GTSNPN and CDR2 SVGIG (reference sequence). V dropped 3 bases and J dropped 13; count of bases not matched to a gene: 12. CDR3 length: 14 amino acids. CDR3 sequence: CAWSAGGPRWPLHF. The CDR3 bases are TGTGCCTGGAGCGCAGGGGGTCCGAGGTGGCCCCTCCACTTT.

This chain uses TRBV11-2 with TRBJ1-6, with 8 bases that match TRBD1. Trimming at V came to 1 base and at J to 6 bases, leaving 11 bases not matched to a gene. This CDR3 is 18 amino acids long. Germline V gives CDR1 SGHAT, CDR2 FQNNGV. The CDR3 reads CASSLAPDRGTINSPLHF. CDR3 sequence (DNA): TGTGCCAGCAGCTTAGCCCCCGACAGGGGAACGATTAATTCACCCCTCCACTTT.

The gene calls are TRBV13 and TRBJ1-2; 12 bases map to TRBD1. The CDR3 totals 16 residues. Trimming removed 5 bases from V and 5 bases from J; junction bases left unmatched: 9. CDR1 and CDR2 from the germline V gene are PRHDT and FYEKMQ (reference sequence). The DNA of the CDR3 is TGTGCCAGCAGCCAAAACGAGGGACAGGGGGCGTATGGCTACACCTTC. Its translation: CASSQNEGQGAYGYTF.

The V and J genes are TRBV7-3 and TRBJ2-1, with D hard to call. Germline V lookup: CDR1 SGHTA, CDR2 FQGTGA. Trimming cost V 4 bases and J 8 bases, with 15 bases left between them. This CDR3 spans 14 amino acids. In DNA, the CDR3 is TGTGCCAGCAGCTCCCCGGGTAGTTCACATGAGCAGTTCTTC. Protein sequence: CASSSPGSSHEQFF.

The rearrangement uses TRBV7-8 and TRBJ2-3; D may correspond to TRBD1 or TRBD2 (5 bases each). Germline CDR1 is SGHVS and CDR2 is FQNEAQ. V lost 2 bases to trimming and J lost 0 bases, with 15 bases between them. CDR3 length: 17 amino acids. The CDR3 coding sequence is TGTGCCAGCAGCTTATTCGTCAGTGGGGGTAGCACAGATACGCAGTATTTT. The encoded protein is CASSLFVSGGSTDTQYF.

This chain links TRBV6-8 with TRBJ2-7, with D tentatively TRBD1 (5 bases). Germline CDR1 and CDR2: MNHGY and SAAAGT. With 9 bases removed from V and 3 bases from J, the gap between germline ends came to 12 bases. The CDR3 has 12 residues. CDR3 sequence reads: CARNRNNYEQYF. The CDR3 DNA reads TGTGCCAGAAACAGGAACAACTACGAGCAGTACTTC.

This sequence joins TRBV11-2 and TRBJ2-1; no clear D. The CDR3 has 12 residues. Trimming took off 1 base at V and 6 bases at J, with 4 bases between the two ends. Germline V gene sequence: CDR1 SGHAT, CDR2 FQNNGV. The CDR3 region has the DNA TGTGCCAGCAGCTTAGTACCCAATGAGCAGTTCTTC. This translates into CASSLVPNEQFF.

The chain is built from TRBV5-1 and TRBJ2-5; 7 nucleotides line up with TRBD2. The CDR3 has 16 residues. J lost 2 bases, V lost 0 bases, and 7 bases had no gene match. CDR1 and CDR2 (germline): SGHRS, YFSETQ. CDR3 nucleotide sequence: TGCGCCAGCAGCTTGGCCGGACTAGAGGTTCAAGAGACCCAGTACTTC. Amino acid sequence: CASSLAGLEVQETQYF.

The chain carries TRBV27 and TRBJ2-7, with D possibly called TRBD1 or TRBD2 (5 bases each). This CDR3 comprises 13 residues. Per germline, CDR1 MNHEY and CDR2 SMNVEV (reference sequence). V lost 10 bases and J 4 bases, leaving 17 bases between the germline ends. CDR3 nucleotides: TGTGCCACCCGGGACCGGATGTTTTACGAGCAGTACTTC. Protein product: CATRDRMFYEQYF.

The chain uses TRBV20-1 and TRBJ2-1; D is possibly TRBD2 (5 bases). V lost 0 bases, J lost 6 bases, and 24 bases lay in between. Germline V CDR1 and CDR2: DFQATT, SNEGSKA (reference sequence). The CDR3 sequence is 18 residues long. CDR3 loop: CSARDNGVLTVPGNEQFF. Here the CDR3 DNA reads TGCAGTGCTAGAGATAACGGGGTTCTGACCGTTCCCGGCAATGAGCAGTTCTTC.

This clonotype was recorded once. This chain uses TRBV29-1 with TRBJ1-3, with 8 bases lining up with TRBD1. The CDR3 extends over 15 amino acids. V lost 2 bases to trimming and J lost 8 bases; unmatched junction nucleotides: 11. Germline-derived CDR1 and CDR2 are SQVTM and ANQGSEA. The CDR3 reads CSVEITGGRGDTIYF. The CDR3 DNA reads as TGCAGCGTTGAAATCACAGGGGGAAGAGGAGACACCATATATTTT.

The rearrangement links TRBV29-1 to TRBJ2-6; TRBD1 agrees at 9 bases. This CDR3 region has 16 residues. Germline-derived CDR1 and CDR2 are SQVTM and ANQGSEA. J lost 0 bases, V lost 6 bases, and 6 bases had no gene match. In DNA, the CDR3 is TGCAGCGTGGGACAGGGCTCCCGCTCTGGGGCCAACGTCCTGACTTTC. This codes for CSVGQGSRSGANVLTF.

V and J are TRBV20-1 and TRBJ1-6; D is unclear. Trimming took 1 base from V and 5 from J, leaving 15 bases between them. Germline V gene sequence: CDR1 DFQATT, CDR2 SNEGSKA (reference sequence). This CDR3 region has 16 residues. CDR3 protein: CSARAKMEYHNSPLHF. The CDR3, as DNA: TGCAGTGCTAGAGCTAAAATGGAATACCATAATTCACCCCTCCACTTT.

The CDR3 nucleotides read TGTGCCACCAGTGATTCAAGGGGATCCTACAATGAGCAGTTCTTC. Encoded protein: CATSDSRGSYNEQFF. The chain recombines TRBV24-1 with TRBJ2-1; D perhaps matches TRBD1 (5 bases). CDR3 size: 15 residues. The V end lost 2 bases, the J end lost 1 base, and 8 bases lay between the germline ends. The germline CDR1 and CDR2 sequences are KGHDR and SFDVKD.

The chain joins TRBV9 to TRBJ1-2; D is undetermined. The CDR3 loop spans 15 amino acids. The germline gives CDR1 SGDLS, CDR2 YYNGEE. V lost 0 bases and J lost 6, with 15 bases in between. The CDR3 here is CASSVGGRPKDGYTF. The CDR3 bases are TGTGCCAGCAGCGTAGGGGGTCGCCCCAAGGATGGCTACACCTTC.

This chain connects TRBV14 to TRBJ1-1, with D hard to call. This CDR3 has 13 amino acids. From germline, CDR1 is SGHDN and CDR2 FVKESK. V lost 3 bases and J lost 10, with 15 bases in between. The chain's CDR3 is CASSHGYKDVAFF. CDR3 bases: TGTGCCAGCAGCCATGGGTATAAGGATGTAGCTTTCTTT.

The V gene is TRBV12-3 or TRBV12-4, the J gene TRBJ2-2, with 11 nucleotides matching TRBD2. The V segment lost 7 bases and the J segment 8 bases; nucleotides outside the gene matches: 3. The length of the CDR3 is 13 residues. The CDR3 protein is CASTWTSGGELFF. For the CDR3, the DNA is TGTGCCAGCACCTGGACTAGCGGGGGGGAGCTGTTTTTT.

The chain recombines TRBV2 with TRBJ1-3; D is perhaps TRBD1 (5 bases). V dropped 4 bases and J dropped 0 bases, with 10 bases sitting between them. CDR3 size: 15 residues. CDR1 and CDR2 (germline): SNHLY, FYNNEI. The CDR3 DNA is TGTGCCAGCAGTGTGGGACTGAACTCTGGAAACACCATATATTTT. Its protein is CASSVGLNSGNTIYF. The full variable domain, in which reference TRBV2 and TRBJ1-3 provide the parts outside the CDR3, is EPEVTQTPSHQVTQMGQEVILRCVPISNHLYFYWYRQILGQKVEFLVSFYNNEISEKSEIFDDQFSVERPDGSNFTLKIRSTKLEDSAMYFCASSVGLNSGNTIYFGEGSWLTVV.

The rearrangement joins TRBV6-4 to TRBJ1-1; D might be TRBD1 (6 bases). CDR3 length: 15 amino acids. CDR1 MRHNA and CDR2 SNTAGT come from the germline V gene. V gave up 0 bases and J gave up 2 bases, with 10 bases separating them. This CDR3 reads CASSDSRDINTEAFF. Here the CDR3 DNA reads TGTGCCAGCAGTGACTCCAGGGACATTAACACTGAAGCTTTCTTT.